A selection of T cell receptor beta chains follows, all from one sample in a study of T cell responses to AZD1222 COVID-19 vaccine. Measured with immunoSEQ multiplex PCR; TCRdb has only the in-frame clones, and not every one. This table holds some 90,000 clones, 70% to 90% found once. Sequences were derived from peripheral blood, sampled on day 0 of AZD1222 vaccination. Source of these receptors: an adult in good health. The conserved cysteine and the conserved F or W are not part of the CDR3 here.

TRBJ2-6	TRBV19	ASMGQGVMSANVLT
TRBJ1-4	TRBV4-3	ASSQGTGDEKLF
TRBJ2-2	TRBV10-3	AIRTGLAGGGSTGELF
TRBJ1-3	TRBV27	ASKGTGSGNTIY
TRBJ1-2	TRBV7-9	ASSSRVEQNYGYT
TRBJ1-1	TRBV7-6	ASSLGGVTEAF
TRBJ2-7	TRBV6-5	ASRRGVTSYEQY
TRBJ1-1	TRBV29-1	SVVGDPNTEAF
TRBJ2-1	TRBV12-5	ASGPGGSDEQF
TRBJ1-1	TRBV5-1	ASSYSGTPNTEAF
TRBJ1-1	TRBV20-1	SAKKGTEAF
TRBJ1-1	TRBV4-2	ASSRGTYTEAF
TRBJ1-4	TRBV9	ASSVGYDEKLF
TRBJ2-5	TRBV6-5	ASSYSLFGETQY
TRBJ1-6	TRBV9	ASSVWGRADSPLH
TRBJ1-2	TRBV20-1	SANVGT
TRBJ1-1	TRBV6-5	ASSYVPQNTEAF
TRBJ2-3	TRBV19	ASSIKGLATDTQY
TRBJ1-5	TRBV30	AWGKGNLDQPQH
TRBJ2-7	TRBV5-1	ASSLDRGYEQY
TRBJ2-3	TRBV7-9	ASSFLGPDTQY
TRBJ1-1	TRBV12-3/TRBV12-4	ASSQSKNTEAF
TRBJ2-4	TRBV19	ASSEIATKNIQY
TRBJ1-5	TRBV4-1	ASSQDPRGGNQPQH
TRBJ1-5	TRBV19	ASSPQTGSYSNQPQH
TRBJ1-2	TRBV29-1	SVGTGEAYGYT
TRBJ2-1	TRBV7-6	ASSRNPPLTSGSRLGGEQF
TRBJ1-5	TRBV24-1	ATSEDAYGCNQPQH
TRBJ1-5	TRBV24-1	ATSDLRAGNQPQH
TRBJ1-4	TRBV5-8	ASRQGAITNEKLF
TRBJ1-1	TRBV7-9	ASRTSGNTEAF
TRBJ1-6	TRBV6-6	ASSYGQGRGSPLH
TRBJ1-2	TRBV30	AMDPNYGYT
TRBJ1-2	TRBV18	ASSLGDFYGYT
TRBJ1-5	TRBV19	ASSFGTASNQPQH
TRBJ2-7	TRBV25-1	ASSESPVSYEQY
TRBJ2-3	TRBV19	ASSPGLAGGTTDTQY
TRBJ1-5	TRBV27	ASSTRQGAFQPQH
TRBJ2-7	TRBV4-3	ASSQGGTSGYEQY
TRBJ1-1	TRBV7-2	ASSLAQALGTEAF
TRBJ1-1	TRBV30	AWSGQGYTEAF
TRBJ1-6	TRBV10-3	AISESSLREPLH
TRBJ1-2	TRBV30	AWRPGTGSYGYT
TRBJ2-1	TRBV12-3/TRBV12-4	ASRTSGNEQF
TRBJ1-2	TRBV6-1	ASSEWGYT
TRBJ2-3	TRBV18	ASSPDRDRGTDTQY
TRBJ1-3	TRBV5-6	ASSARAGNTIY
TRBJ2-1	TRBV12-5	ASGLGGSHSYNEQF
TRBJ2-1	TRBV7-2	ASSLSLSGSLLGEQF
TRBJ2-1	TRBV6-1	ASSPAASSYNEQF
TRBJ2-5	TRBV18	ASSPQETQY
TRBJ2-7	TRBV4-3	ASSQEQWGTYEQY
TRBJ2-7	TRBV29-1	SVTSGGTYEQY
TRBJ2-3	TRBV7-3	ASSLGGPDTQY
TRBJ2-5	TRBV6-5	ASRATSRETQY
TRBJ2-7	TRBV27	ASSLRGGGGEQY